The 14 T cell receptor beta chains below were found in one sample sequenced in a study of OX40 agonist ivuxolimab in advanced cancers. The library was obtained by the immunoSEQ multiplex PCR assay. The table was pulled from immuneACCESS by TCRdb, which kept in-frame rearrangements only. Such tables lose some clones; where checked, under half of the loss comes from unresolved V genes, and the rest has no known cause. The sample table records 15,000 to 20,000 clones; more than 70% of these occur just once. About an eighth of the sample goes to the ten largest clones. Source: CD4+ or CD8+ T cells sorted from blood, taken in a trial of the OX40 agonist ivuxolimab. These receptors were obtained from an adult with an advanced solid tumor such as melanoma, head and neck, liver or kidney cancer.

This clone appeared once. J is TRBJ2-7 and V is TRBV7-9, with TRBD1 matching 7 bases. There are 13 residues in the CDR3. V dropped 2 bases and J dropped 5; count of bases not matched to a gene: 3. Germline lookup yields CDR1 SEHNR and CDR2 FQNEAQ (reference sequence). The CDR3 DNA is TGTGCCAGCAGCTTAAACAGGGGCCACGAGCAGTACTTC. Encoded protein: CASSLNRGHEQYF.

This chain connects TRBV27 to TRBJ2-2; D is undetermined. The germline V and J ends were trimmed by 0 bases and 7 bases, with 21 bases remaining between them. Germline V gene data show CDR1 as MNHEY and CDR2 as SMNVEV (reference sequence). This CDR3 is 18 amino acids long. CDR3 sequence reads: CASSLSQATLGHIGELFF. For the CDR3, the DNA is TGTGCCAGCAGTTTATCCCAAGCGACGCTAGGCCATATCGGGGAGCTGTTTTTT.

This clone ranks as medium-sized. The J gene is TRBJ1-5, the V gene TRBV15; TRBD1 matches at 7 bases. Unmatched junction bases numbered 1, after V lost 0 bases and J lost 2 bases. The CDR3 has 15 amino acids. CDR1 is LNHNV and CDR2 is YYDKDF in the germline V gene (reference sequence). DNA for the CDR3: TGTGCCACCAGCAGAGAAGGGGGCGGCAATCAGCCCCAGCATTTT. It encodes CATSREGGGNQPQHF.

The chain couples TRBV4-1 to TRBJ2-1; TRBD1 is a possible D gene (6 bases). Trimming took 8 bases from V and 4 from J, leaving 18 bases between them. The germline V gene has CDR1 MGHRA and CDR2 YSYEKL. The CDR3 sequence is 15 residues long. Written as DNA, the CDR3 is TGCGCCAGCCACCAGACAGGTTTGGGTTACAATGAGCAGTTCTTC. Its protein product is CASHQTGLGYNEQFF.

The V and J genes are TRBV6-6 and TRBJ2-3, with D perhaps matching TRBD2 (5 bases). Looked up from germline, CDR1 is MNHNY and CDR2 is SVGAGI (reference sequence). V was shortened by 5 bases and J by 5 bases, with 8 bases between the two germline ends. CDR3 length: 12 amino acids. The CDR3 coding sequence is TGTGCCAGCAGTGACGGGGTAGATACGCAGTATTTT. Amino acids: CASSDGVDTQYF.

This clone has just a few counts. The chain combines TRBV4-1 with TRBJ2-5, with D unclear. The CDR3 runs 17 residues. The germline V and J ends were trimmed by 4 bases and 3 bases, with 21 bases remaining between them. Germline V lookup: CDR1 MGHRA, CDR2 YSYEKL. CDR3 nucleotide sequence: TGCGCCAGCAGCCCCGTTGGTGCAGGTGATTCCGAAGAGACCCAGTACTTC. Translated: CASSPVGAGDSEETQYF.

The rearrangement joins TRBV19 to TRBJ2-1; the D gene is possibly TRBD1 (5 bases). The CDR3 is 14 amino acids. The V end lost 5 bases, the J end lost 5 bases, and 13 bases lay between the germline ends. Germline V lookup: CDR1 LNHDA, CDR2 SQIVND (reference sequence). The CDR3 sequence is CASSVTPGNNEQFF. DNA of the CDR3: TGTGCCAGTAGTGTCACCCCAGGGAACAATGAGCAGTTCTTC. Looking up the rest from reference TRBV19 and TRBJ2-1 gives the full variable domain: DGGITQSPKYLFRKEGQNVTLSCEQNLNHDAMYWYRQDPGQGLRLIYYSQIVNDFQKGDIAEGYSVSREKKESFPLTVTSAQKNPTAFYLCASSVTPGNNEQFFGPGTRLTVL.

The chain couples TRBV13 to TRBJ2-4, with 10 bases lining up with TRBD2. Germline V lookup: CDR1 PRHDT, CDR2 FYEKMQ (reference sequence). This CDR3 comprises 20 residues. V lost 5 bases and J lost 2; bases outside the gene matches: 18. The CDR3 DNA sequence: TGTGCCAGCAGCCCGGGAGGTCTAGCGGGAGTGGGTTCGACCAAAAACATTCAGTACTTC. It translates to CASSPGGLAGVGSTKNIQYF.

The count of this clone is one. The gene calls are TRBV30 and TRBJ2-1, with D possibly matching TRBD1 (6 bases). Germline V gene lookup returns CDR1 GTSNPN and CDR2 SVGIG (reference sequence). The ends were cut back, 1 base at V and 2 bases at J, with 15 bases in the middle. The CDR3 extends over 16 amino acids. CDR3 sequence reads: CAWSDYHRETYNEQFF. The CDR3 nucleotides are TGTGCCTGGAGTGACTATCACAGGGAGACCTACAATGAGCAGTTCTTC.

By share, this clone ranks as medium-sized (0.01 to 0.1%). CDR3 amino acids: CASSLEGTGGKLFF. CDR3 DNA sequence: TGTGCCAGCAGCTTGGAAGGGACAGGAGGAAAACTGTTTTTT. This rearrangement joins TRBV5-5 to TRBJ1-4; 8 nucleotides agree with TRBD1. CDR3 length: 14 residues. After removal of 0 bases from V and 10 bases from J, the junction contained 5 bases not matched to a gene. Germline CDR1 reads SGHKS; CDR2 reads YYEKEE (reference sequence).

The chain joins TRBV9 to TRBJ1-4; D is ambiguous. V gave up 2 bases and J gave up 10 bases, with 18 bases separating them. Germline assignment: CDR1 SGDLS and CDR2 YYNGEE. The CDR3 has 15 amino acids. The chain's CDR3 is CASSVTSKGEGKLFF. DNA of the CDR3: TGTGCCAGCAGCGTCACCTCCAAGGGAGAGGGAAAACTGTTTTTT.

The chain has TRBV7-9 and TRBJ1-2; 8 bases align to TRBD1. The length of the CDR3 is 13 residues. V trimming: 5 bases; J trimming: 8 bases; junction bases outside the gene matches: 7. From germline, CDR1 is SEHNR and CDR2 FQNEAQ (reference sequence). CDR3 DNA: TGTGCCAGCAGCAGATGGACAGGGTCCGGCTACACCTTC. It specifies CASSRWTGSGYTF.

The CDR3 sequence: CASSFDGDYSYEQYF. CDR3 sequence (DNA): TGTGCCAGCAGCTTTGACGGAGATTACTCCTACGAGCAGTACTTC. The J gene is TRBJ2-7, the V gene TRBV7-9; D not certain. CDR1 and CDR2 (germline): SEHNR, FQNEAQ (reference sequence). V lost 3 bases and J lost 0, with 12 bases in between. CDR3 length: 15 amino acids.

The V and J genes are TRBV30 and TRBJ2-7, with 8 bases fitting TRBD1. CDR3 length equals 19 residues. From germline, CDR1 is GTSNPN and CDR2 SVGIG (reference sequence). The V gene end was trimmed by 1 base and the J gene end by 5 bases; junction bases not matched to a gene: 22. Here the CDR3 reads CAWSDPEGFSGGDFDEQYF. As DNA, the CDR3 is TGTGCCTGGAGTGACCCCGAGGGGTTTTCAGGGGGCGATTTCGACGAGCAGTACTTC.